This entry features one TCR beta chain sequence. There is no known antigen for this receptor. No quality values exist for individual bases; no much larger clone is one base distant. V is reduced by 0 bases and J by 5 bases, leaving a spacing of 12 bases between them. The CDR3 numbers 14 residues from cysteine through phenylalanine. Kept here is only the CDR3 DNA, which spans 42 bases and is read in frame from base 1. In the germline V gene, CDR1 corresponds to SGDLS and CDR2 to YYNGEE. The data originate from a study of blood T cell repertoires in COVID-19 (dated by TCRdb to 2018 to 2021). At the level of the whole study: Samples covering the acute and convalescent phases of COVID-19 were provided by collaborators in the United States, Italy and Spain. The prospective study material was composed of cDNA or gDNA derived from T cells, B-cell-depleted T cells, or PBMCs. Nearly every sample came with metadata listing a de-identified subject ID, COVID-19 status, age in years and sex. Subjects who had been exposed to COVID-19, were actively infected with it, or had recovered from it provided the deeply sampled blood TCRbeta repertoires that made up the dataset. HLA class I and class II types, where available, came from metadata supplied by the sample provider rather than from assay-based typing. The repertoires were released in a freely available public database meant as a resource for research on the immune response to SARS-CoV-2. The samples were drawn from the first 160 participants of the ongoing ImmuneRACE study and from over 950 subjects provided by 6 global collaborators.

Participants in the prospective study were aged roughly 18 to 89 years, lived in approximately 26 United States geographic areas, and enrolled through a virtual design. Cohort assignment in the prospective study relied on participant-reported clinical history from a screening survey and a study questionnaire. Mobile phlebotomists in the prospective study collected whole blood, serum and a nasopharyngeal or oropharyngeal swab from every participant. Prospective study participants could optionally give additional blood draws and questionnaires over a roughly 2-month period. Blood samples from the prospective study were shipped frozen or at room temperature prior to DNA extraction. The immunoSEQ Assay, a bias-controlled multiplex PCR, was used to amplify TCRbeta CDR3 regions from genomic DNA. The published analysis was carried out like this. Within the assay, amplification of reference gene primers was used to estimate how many nucleated cells each sample contained. To quantify the absolute abundance of each unique TCRbeta CDR3 rearrangement, sequence reads were collapsed and filtered. For each sample, productive Simpson clonality was calculated as the square root of Simpson's diversity index across productive rearrangements. TCRdb holds this immuneACCESS table with in-frame rearrangements only. Some clones are missing; in checked studies, unresolved V genes explain under half, and the rest has no known cause. V and J calls and clone size are copied from that table; D and trimming were computed from the DNA. The sample contains under 350,000 clones, 86% of them found a single time. The ten largest clonotypes hold roughly 4.2% of the sample.

What the research found in general, with its limitations: The quantity of clinical and demographic metadata differed by source and by participant and was supplied without curation.

The chain employs TRBV9 and TRBJ2-7; the D gene lacks a confident call. The sequenced material came from PBMCs or T cells enriched from blood (not recorded which). The sequence came from a woman aged 40 to 55 with acute COVID-19. The CDR3: CASSVVATSNEQYF. The DNA sequence reads TGTGCCAGCAGCGTAGTAGCCACGTCCAACGAGCAGTACTTC.